This record covers a single T cell receptor (beta chain). The antigen remains undetermined. A much more abundant neighbour one base away suggests this may be a read error. TCR beta CDR3 amplification used RNA transcripts. RT-PCR in the first round used HTBI primers; a second-round multiplex PCR followed. MiXCR was run by TCRdb on the multiplex PCR reads, yielding one entry per CDR3 protein. The sample lists roughly 230,000 distinct CDR3 sequences; 20% to 25% were seen once. This sample was taken from a study of Graves' ophthalmopathy and Graves' hyperthyroidism. About the study: At the time of initial diagnosis and before any treatment, peripheral blood was collected.

Study results and limitations: The authors also found most expanded thyroid clonotypes above 0.001 frequency in blood.

Other autoimmune disease, uncontrolled infection, pregnancy and lactation led to exclusion. This receptor was taken from a woman aged 45-60 years with Graves' ophthalmopathy. The sequenced material came from peripheral blood.

CDR3 region: CSVEGDTAKNILYF. For the CDR3, the DNA is TGCAGCGTTGAAGGGGACACCGCCAAAAACATTCTGTACTTC. The V gene is TRBV29-1, the J gene TRBJ2-5, with D possibly TRBD1 on 6 matching bases. The CDR3 extends over 14 amino acids. Trimming took off 1 base at V and 13 bases at J, with 22 bases between the two ends. Germline V gene data show CDR1 as SQVTM and CDR2 as ANQGSEA. Looking up the rest from reference TRBV29-1 and TRBJ2-5 gives the full variable domain: SAVISQKPSRDICQRGTSLTIQCQVDSQVTMMFWYRQQPGQSLTLIATANQGSEATYESGFVIDKFPISRPNLTFSTLTVSNMSPEDSSIYLCSVEGDTAKNILYFGPGTRLLVL.